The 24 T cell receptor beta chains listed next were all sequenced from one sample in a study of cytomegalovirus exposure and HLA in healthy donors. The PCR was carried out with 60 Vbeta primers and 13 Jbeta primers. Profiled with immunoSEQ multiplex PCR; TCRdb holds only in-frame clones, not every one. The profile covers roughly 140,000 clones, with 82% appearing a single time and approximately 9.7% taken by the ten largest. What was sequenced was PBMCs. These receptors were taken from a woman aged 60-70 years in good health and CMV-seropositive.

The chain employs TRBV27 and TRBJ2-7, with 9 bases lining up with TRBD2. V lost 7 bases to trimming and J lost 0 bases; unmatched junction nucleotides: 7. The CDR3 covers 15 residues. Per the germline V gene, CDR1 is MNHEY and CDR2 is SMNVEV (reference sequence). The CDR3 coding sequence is TGTGCCAGCAAACTAGCGGGTTTCAGCTCCTACGAGCAGTACTTC. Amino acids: CASKLAGFSSYEQYF.

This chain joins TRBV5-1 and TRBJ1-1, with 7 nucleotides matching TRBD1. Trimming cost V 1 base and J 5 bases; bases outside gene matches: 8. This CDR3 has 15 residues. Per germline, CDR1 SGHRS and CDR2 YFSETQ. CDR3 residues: CASSLWSGGGTEAFF. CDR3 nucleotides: TGCGCCAGCAGCTTGTGGTCAGGGGGTGGTACTGAAGCTTTCTTT.

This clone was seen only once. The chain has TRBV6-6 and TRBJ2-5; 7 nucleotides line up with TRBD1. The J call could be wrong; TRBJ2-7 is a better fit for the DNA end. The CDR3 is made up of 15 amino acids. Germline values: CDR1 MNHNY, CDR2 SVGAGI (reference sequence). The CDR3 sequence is CASRTDRLSSYEQYF. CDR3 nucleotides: TGTGCCAGCAGAACGGACAGGCTTAGCTCCTACGAGCAGTACTTC.

In nucleotides, the CDR3 is TGCGCCAGCAGCTTGGCCGTACTAGCGGGCGGGGAGCTGTTTTTT. It specifies CASSLAVLAGGELFF. This chain joins TRBV5-1 and TRBJ2-2, with TRBD2 matching over 9 bases. There are 15 residues in the CDR3. The V and J ends lost 0 bases and 7 bases, in that order; junction bases with no gene match: 4. The V gene's germline CDR1 is SGHRS and CDR2 YFSETQ.

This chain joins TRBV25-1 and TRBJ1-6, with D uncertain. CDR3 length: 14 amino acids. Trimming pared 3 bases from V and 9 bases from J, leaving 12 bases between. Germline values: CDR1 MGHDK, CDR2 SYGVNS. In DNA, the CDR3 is TGTGCCAGCAGTGAGAGTCTCTTTTTTTCACCCCTCCACTTT. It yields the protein CASSESLFFSPLHF.

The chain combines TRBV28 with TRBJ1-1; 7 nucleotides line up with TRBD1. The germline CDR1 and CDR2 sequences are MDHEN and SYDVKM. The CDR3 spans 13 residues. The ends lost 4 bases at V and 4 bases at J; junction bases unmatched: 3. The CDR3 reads CASSSWTGTEAFF. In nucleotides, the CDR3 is TGTGCCAGCAGTTCCTGGACAGGCACTGAAGCTTTCTTT.

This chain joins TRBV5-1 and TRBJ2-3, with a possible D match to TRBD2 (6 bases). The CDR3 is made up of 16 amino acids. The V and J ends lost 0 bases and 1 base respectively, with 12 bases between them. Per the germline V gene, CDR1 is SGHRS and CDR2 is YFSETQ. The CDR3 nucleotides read TGCGCCAGCAGCTTGGTAGCGGCTAGCGGCACAGATACGCAGTATTTT. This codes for CASSLVAASGTDTQYF.

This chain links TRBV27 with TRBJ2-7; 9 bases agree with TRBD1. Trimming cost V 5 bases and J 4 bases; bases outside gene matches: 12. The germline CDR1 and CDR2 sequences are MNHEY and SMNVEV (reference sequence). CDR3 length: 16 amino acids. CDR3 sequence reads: CASSRTGTGNWYEQYF. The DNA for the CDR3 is TGTGCCAGCAGTCGGACCGGGACAGGGAACTGGTACGAGCAGTACTTC.

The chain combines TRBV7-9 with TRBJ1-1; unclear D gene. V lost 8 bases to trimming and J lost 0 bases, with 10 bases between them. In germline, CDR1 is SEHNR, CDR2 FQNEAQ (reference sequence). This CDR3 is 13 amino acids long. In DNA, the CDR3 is TGTGCCAGCGCACCTTACATGAACACTGAAGCTTTCTTT. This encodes CASAPYMNTEAFF.

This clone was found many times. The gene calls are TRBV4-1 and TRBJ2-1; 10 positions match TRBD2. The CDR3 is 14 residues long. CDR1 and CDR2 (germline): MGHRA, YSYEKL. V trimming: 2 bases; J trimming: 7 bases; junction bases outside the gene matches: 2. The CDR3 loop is CASSQLLAGNEQFF. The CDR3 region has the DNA TGCGCCAGCAGCCAATTACTAGCGGGAAATGAGCAGTTCTTC.

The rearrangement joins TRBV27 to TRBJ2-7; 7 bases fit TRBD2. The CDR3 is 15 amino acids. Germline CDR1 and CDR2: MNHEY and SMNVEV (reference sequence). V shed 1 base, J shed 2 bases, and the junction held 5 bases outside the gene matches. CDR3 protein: CASSLFAGDAYEQYF. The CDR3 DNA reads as TGTGCCAGCAGTTTATTTGCGGGAGACGCCTACGAGCAGTACTTC.

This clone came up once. The CDR3 DNA reads as TGTGCCAGCAGTATCAGGGGGCAAGTTGAAGCTTTCTTT. Translation gives CASSIRGQVEAFF. V and J are TRBV6-5 and TRBJ1-1; TRBD1 matches at 8 bases. Germline CDR1 and CDR2: MNHEY and SVGAGI. The CDR3 sequence is 13 residues long. The junction had 6 bases not matched to a gene; V was cut back by 5 bases and J by 7 bases.

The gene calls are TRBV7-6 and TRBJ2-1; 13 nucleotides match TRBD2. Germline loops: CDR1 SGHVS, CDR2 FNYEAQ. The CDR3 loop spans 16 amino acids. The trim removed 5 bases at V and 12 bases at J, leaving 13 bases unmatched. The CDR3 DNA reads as TGTGCCAGCAGCCCTTGGACTAGCGGGAGCCTGGCGGGGCAGTTCTTC. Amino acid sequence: CASSPWTSGSLAGQFF.

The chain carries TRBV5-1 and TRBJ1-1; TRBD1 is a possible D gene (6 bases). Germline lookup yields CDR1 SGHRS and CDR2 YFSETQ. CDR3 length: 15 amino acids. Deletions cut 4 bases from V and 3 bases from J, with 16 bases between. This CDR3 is CASSNQLQGDTEAFF. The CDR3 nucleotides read TGCGCCAGCAGCAACCAGTTACAGGGAGACACTGAAGCTTTCTTT.

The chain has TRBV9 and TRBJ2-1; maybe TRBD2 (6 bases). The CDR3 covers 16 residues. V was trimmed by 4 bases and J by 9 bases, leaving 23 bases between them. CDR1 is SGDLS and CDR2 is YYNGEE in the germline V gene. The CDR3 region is CASSPLSGPSGGEQFF. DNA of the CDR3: TGTGCCAGCAGCCCGCTTAGCGGTCCCTCGGGCGGTGAGCAGTTCTTC.

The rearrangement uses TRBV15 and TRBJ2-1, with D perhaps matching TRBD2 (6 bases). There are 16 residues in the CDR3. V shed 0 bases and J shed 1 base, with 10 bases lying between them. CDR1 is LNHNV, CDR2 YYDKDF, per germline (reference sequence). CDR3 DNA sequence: TGTGCCACCAGCAGAGATAGAGCGGGTTCCTACAATGAGCAGTTCTTC. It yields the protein CATSRDRAGSYNEQFF.

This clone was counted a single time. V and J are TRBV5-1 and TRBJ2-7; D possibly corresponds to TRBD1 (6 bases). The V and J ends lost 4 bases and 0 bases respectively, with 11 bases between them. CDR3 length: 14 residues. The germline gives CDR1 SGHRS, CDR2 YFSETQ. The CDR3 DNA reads TGCGCCAGCAGCACGGACAGTATCTCCTACGAGCAGTACTTC. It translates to CASSTDSISYEQYF.

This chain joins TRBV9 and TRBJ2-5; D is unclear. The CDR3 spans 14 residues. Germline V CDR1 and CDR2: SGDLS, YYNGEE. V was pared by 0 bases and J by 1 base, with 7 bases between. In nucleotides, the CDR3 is TGTGCCAGCAGCGTAGATACCAGCCAAGAGACCCAGTACTTC. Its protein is CASSVDTSQETQYF.

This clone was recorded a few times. The CDR3 bases are TGCGCCAGCAGCCCGGGACAGGGCCCAAGCTCTGGAAACACCATATATTTT. The encoded protein is CASSPGQGPSSGNTIYF. The chain uses TRBV4-1 and TRBJ1-3; 9 bases fit TRBD1. J was trimmed by 0 bases and V by 4 bases; bases with no gene match: 7. The CDR3 length is 17 residues. CDR1 is MGHRA and CDR2 is YSYEKL in the germline V gene.

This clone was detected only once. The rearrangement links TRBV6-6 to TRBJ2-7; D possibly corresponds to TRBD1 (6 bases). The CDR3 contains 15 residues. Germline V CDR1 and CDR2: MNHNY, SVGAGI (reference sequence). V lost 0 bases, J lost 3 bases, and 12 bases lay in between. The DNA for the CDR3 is TGTGCCAGCAGTTACTCGGGGGTAGGGGGCTACGAGCAGTACTTC. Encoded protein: CASSYSGVGGYEQYF.

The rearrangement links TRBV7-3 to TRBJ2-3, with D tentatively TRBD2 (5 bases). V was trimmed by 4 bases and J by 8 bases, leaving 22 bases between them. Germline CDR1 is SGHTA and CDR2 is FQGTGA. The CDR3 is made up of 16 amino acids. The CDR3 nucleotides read TGTGCCAGCAGCTCGAGGATGGCGGGCGGAGCAGCTACGCAGTATTTT. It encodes CASSSRMAGGAATQYF.

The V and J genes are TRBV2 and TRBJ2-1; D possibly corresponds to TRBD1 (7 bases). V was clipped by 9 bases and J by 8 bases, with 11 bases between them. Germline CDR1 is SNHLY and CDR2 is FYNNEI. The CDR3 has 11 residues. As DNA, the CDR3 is TGTGCCAGTGACAGGGAGGATGAGCAGTTCTTC. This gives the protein CASDREDEQFF. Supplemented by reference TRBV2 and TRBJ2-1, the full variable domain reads EPEVTQTPSHQVTQMGQEVILRCVPISNHLYFYWYRQILGQKVEFLVSFYNNEISEKSEIFDDQFSVERPDGSNFTLKIRSTKLEDSAMYFCASDREDEQFFGPGTRLTVL.

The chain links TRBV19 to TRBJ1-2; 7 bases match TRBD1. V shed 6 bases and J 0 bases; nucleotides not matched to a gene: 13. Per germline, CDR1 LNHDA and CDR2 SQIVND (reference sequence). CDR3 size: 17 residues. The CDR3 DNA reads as TGTGCCAGTAGCAAACTCCCCCTTAGGGGGCCTAACTATGGCTACACCTTC. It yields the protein CASSKLPLRGPNYGYTF.

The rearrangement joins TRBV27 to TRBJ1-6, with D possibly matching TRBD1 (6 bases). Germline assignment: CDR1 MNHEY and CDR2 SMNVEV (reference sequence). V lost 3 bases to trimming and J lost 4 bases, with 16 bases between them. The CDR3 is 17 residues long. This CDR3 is CASSLNGRGSYNSPLHF. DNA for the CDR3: TGTGCCAGCAGTTTGAACGGAAGGGGGAGTTATAATTCACCCCTCCACTTT.